The following is a T cell receptor (beta chain) sequence with its context. These data come from a study of CD8 T cells in Susac syndrome. This CDR3 is built from 13 residues. Trimming left V 6 bases short and J 10 bases short, with 19 bases between. In germline, CDR1 is SQVTM, CDR2 ANQGSEA. With random hexamers, reverse transcription was performed on about 0.45 to 1 ug of RNA. A multiplex approach, immunoSEQ multiplex PCR, amplified TCR beta CDR3 across 54 Vbeta and 13 Jbeta. TCRdb passed the immunoSEQ multiplex PCR reads through MiXCR, listing each CDR3 protein once. Among 95,000 to 150,000 distinct CDR3 sequences listed, 94% were seen once.

This chain joins TRBV29-1 and TRBJ2-1, with D possibly being TRBD2 (6 bases). Source material: CD4+ T cells from PBMCs. The receptor was derived from a human donor in good health. The CDR3 region is CSVQLQRGMEQFF. The CDR3 DNA is TGCAGCGTCCAGTTACAGCGCGGGATGGAGCAGTTCTTC.